Listed below are T cell receptor beta chains from one sample, sequenced in a study of blood T cell repertoires in COVID-19. Clones were read by immunoSEQ multiplex PCR, and TCRdb kept only the in-frame ones, dropping some. The data contain around 100,000 clones, over 75% of them seen just once; the ten biggest clones take up 10% to 15%. The sequencing input was peripheral blood. Every receptor here comes from a human donor in a cohort sampled during active or convalescent COVID-19. The CDR3 runs from the conserved cysteine through the conserved F or W. A D gene is named only where the DNA matches it firmly. Size values are once, few and many counts, or a class for expanded clones, and some rows have none.

J,size,D,V,DNA,CDR3
TRBJ1-1,NA,NA,TRBV3-1/TRBV3-2,TGTGCCAGCAGCCAAGAGTATATGAGGCCGGGGAACACTGAAGCTTTCTTT,CASSQEYMRPGNTEAFF
TRBJ1-3,NA,NA,TRBV3-1/TRBV3-2,TGTGCCAGCAGCCCTCTCGCGACAGGCACTGGAAACACCATATATTTT,CASSPLATGTGNTIYF
TRBJ2-1,NA,NA,TRBV7-6,TGTGCCAGCAGCTCGACTACCTACAATGAGCAGTTCTTC,CASSSTTYNEQFF
TRBJ2-7,NA,NA,TRBV15,TGTGCCACCAGCAGAGGACAGTTCTCCTACGAGCAGTACTTC,CATSRGQFSYEQYF
TRBJ1-3,NA,NA,TRBV9,TGTGCCAGCAGCCCCGGACAGAGCTCTGGAAACACCATATATTTT,CASSPGQSSGNTIYF
TRBJ1-3,NA,NA,TRBV11-2,TGTGCCAGCAGCTTAGCCGGACAAGCGACTCACACCATATATTTT,CASSLAGQATHTIYF
TRBJ1-1,once,NA,TRBV9,TGTGCCAGCAGCGGGGGACACCAGACTCCAGTGGCTTTCTTT,CASSGGHQTPVAFF
TRBJ1-5,NA,TRBD1,TRBV6-4,TGTGCCAGCAGTGTCGACAGGGATCAGCCCCAGCATTTT,CASSVDRDQPQHF
TRBJ1-5,NA,NA,TRBV28,TGTGCCACCCAGGGGAAGGTTAGCAATCAGCCCCAGCATTTT,CATQGKVSNQPQHF
TRBJ1-4,NA,NA,TRBV27,TGTGCCAGCAGCTCGGGGACTTCTAAGTGGGAAAAACTGTTTTTT,CASSSGTSKWEKLFF
TRBJ2-1,NA,NA,TRBV3-1/TRBV3-2,TGTGCCAGCAGCCAAGATCCCGGCAGGGGAAGCTACAATGAGCAGTTCTTC,CASSQDPGRGSYNEQFF
TRBJ2-2,NA,TRBD2,TRBV2,TGTGCCAGCAGCTCTAGCGGGGGGGTCCGCGTGGAGCTGTTTTTT,CASSSSGGVRVELFF
TRBJ1-6,NA,NA,TRBV3-1/TRBV3-2,TGTGCCAGCAGCCAAGGAGGAGGTCCTTATAATTCACCCCTCCACTTT,CASSQGGGPYNSPLHF
TRBJ2-1,NA,NA,TRBV10-3,TGTGCCATCAGTGACGGCAGGTCCCCCCTCTTTGAGCAGTTCTTC,CAISDGRSPLFEQFF
TRBJ2-7,NA,TRBD1,TRBV7-8,TGTGCCAGCAGCTTACGGATACAGGGGTACGAGCAGTACTTC,CASSLRIQGYEQYF
TRBJ1-1,NA,TRBD1,TRBV4-2,TGTGCCAGCAGCCCCGGACAGGGGGCCAAGAACACTGAAGCTTTCTTT,CASSPGQGAKNTEAFF
TRBJ1-5,NA,NA,TRBV19,TGTGCCAGTAGTATCCGGGACAATCAGCCCCAGCATTTT,CASSIRDNQPQHF